The 4 T cell receptor beta chains in this list originate from one sample, sequenced in a study of blood T cell repertoires in COVID-19. Sequenced by immunoSEQ multiplex PCR; TCRdb stores in-frame clones only, minus some. The sample carries about 140,000 clones, roughly 88% recorded once. The sequencing sample was made of peripheral blood. These receptors came from a woman in her fifties or sixties with acute or convalescent COVID-19.

The chain employs TRBV7-8 and TRBJ1-2, with 10 bases fitting TRBD1. Germline CDR1 and CDR2: SGHVS and FQNEAQ. This CDR3 comprises 13 residues. With V trimmed by 5 bases and J by 5 bases, 2 bases remained unmatched. As DNA, the CDR3 is TGTGCCAGCAGCATGGGACAGGGGTATGGCTACACCTTC. Amino acid sequence: CASSMGQGYGYTF.

The V and J genes are TRBV12-3 or TRBV12-4 and TRBJ1-1; TRBD1 matches at 9 bases. The CDR3 sequence is 13 residues long. The junction had 2 bases not matched to a gene; V was cut back by 5 bases and J by 4 bases. The CDR3 nucleotides read TGTGCCAGCAGTCCGGACAGGGGCACTGAAGCTTTCTTT. Amino acids: CASSPDRGTEAFF.

For the CDR3, the DNA is TGTGCCAGCAGCACGACCCCCGGACTAGCGGGAGGGCCGAGTCAAGAGACCCAGTACTTC. It encodes CASSTTPGLAGGPSQETQYF. The chain has TRBV9 and TRBJ2-5, with TRBD2 identical over 15 bases. This CDR3 has 20 residues. Germline loops: CDR1 SGDLS, CDR2 YYNGEE. Trimming at V came to 4 bases and at J to 2 bases, leaving 15 bases not matched to a gene.

CDR3 region: CASSPALYNEQFF. The CDR3 DNA reads as TGTGCCAGCTCACCGGCATTGTACAATGAGCAGTTCTTC. V gene TRBV18 combines with J gene TRBJ2-1; D gene ambiguous. The CDR3 covers 13 residues. Germline loops: CDR1 KGHSH, CDR2 LQKENI. The V end was cut by 3 bases, the J end by 4 bases, with 7 bases between.